This T cell receptor beta chain emerged from a study of blood T cells in healthy people across ages. The CDR3 is 14 amino acids. V lost 4 bases to trimming and J lost 2 bases; unmatched junction nucleotides: 6. Per germline, CDR1 DFQATT and CDR2 SNEGSKA (reference sequence). Together with a sample-barcoded 5' primer, a J-beta primer mix was included in a second PCR lasting roughly 6 to 12 cycles. TCRdb independently ran MiXCR on the 5' RACE reads; one entry per CDR3 protein. The table records hundreds of thousands of distinct CDR3 sequences, under 40% of them present only once. The sequence derives from a young man in good health. This chain joins TRBV20-1 and TRBJ2-3; 7 bases map to TRBD2. Sequenced material: blood. The chain's CDR3 is CSAISGGATDTQYF. In nucleotides, the CDR3 is TGCAGTGCTATTTCGGGGGGTGCCACAGATACGCAGTATTTT.